Here is one TCR beta chain with its context. Its antigen is currently unknown. Assay: immunoSEQ multiplex PCR; the TCRdb copy retains only in-frame clones and omits some. The repertoire holds about 92,000 clones, with approximately 91% as singletons. V was shortened by 8 bases and J by 2 bases, with 18 bases between the two germline ends. Per germline, CDR1 SNHLY and CDR2 FYNNEI. This CDR3 comprises 15 residues. This entry belongs to a study of T cell responses to AZD1222 COVID-19 vaccine. General observations from the study: Clonal diversity may have been underestimated, and the donors were mostly white British, with more females than males. Baseline serostatus was positive in only a handful of AZD1222 recipients. Repertoire sampling was restricted to post-peak T cell response timepoints. Vaccine-associated CD4 TCRs spanned spike, dominant at 160-218 and 743-854.

The V call is TRBV2, the J call TRBJ2-5; D is possibly TRBD2 (5 bases). The sequenced sample was peripheral blood, obtained on day 0 of AZD1222 vaccination. The TCR originated in an adult in good health. CDR3 DNA sequence: TGTGCCAGCTCCCTCCGCGGGTCAGAACAAGAGACCCAGTACTTC. Translating it yields CASSLRGSEQETQYF.